These 6 T cell receptor beta chains were sequenced from one sample in a study of shared clonotypes between healthy human individuals. Measured with immunoSEQ multiplex PCR; TCRdb has only the in-frame clones, and not every one. This table has about 610,000 clones, about 96% appearing once. Sequenced input: naive CD4+ T cells sorted from blood. As to subset: CD45RA+ positively selected. Source of these receptors: a woman aged 25 to 45 in good health.

The rearrangement joins TRBV2 to TRBJ2-7, with D tentatively TRBD1 (6 bases). In germline, CDR1 is SNHLY, CDR2 FYNNEI. This CDR3 has 13 amino acids. Trimming removed 4 bases from V and 3 bases from J, with 10 bases in between. Written as DNA, the CDR3 is TGTGCCAGCAGTGCCGACAGGTACTACGAGCAGTACTTC. Translating gives CASSADRYYEQYF.

V usage is TRBV27 and J usage is TRBJ1-2; weak D call: TRBD1 (5 bases). Trimming cost V 6 bases and J 4 bases, with 27 bases left between them. The CDR3 spans 18 residues. Germline V gives CDR1 MNHEY, CDR2 SMNVEV (reference sequence). The CDR3 region has the DNA TGTGCCAGCAGCGGGGCGGGTGGGGTCGGGCTCATGGGCTATGGCTACACCTTC. Its translation: CASSGAGGVGLMGYGYTF.

This rearrangement joins TRBV6-1 to TRBJ2-3; TRBD1 agrees at 8 bases. With V trimmed by 8 bases and J by 2 bases, 9 bases remained unmatched. The CDR3 consists of 15 residues. CDR1 MNHNS and CDR2 SASEGT come from the germline V gene. The CDR3 reads CASRPPTGATDTQYF. In nucleotides, the CDR3 is TGTGCCAGCCGACCCCCGACAGGGGCCACAGATACGCAGTATTTT.

This clone has only one observation. The chain combines TRBV6-1 with TRBJ1-5; D is perhaps TRBD1 (6 bases). This CDR3 spans 13 amino acids. Trimming removed 5 bases at V and 4 bases at J, with 9 bases between. Germline loops: CDR1 MNHNS, CDR2 SASEGT. CDR3 sequence: CASSLQGNQPQHF. CDR3 nucleotide sequence: TGTGCCAGCAGTTTGCAGGGGAATCAGCCCCAGCATTTT.

The gene calls are TRBV28 and TRBJ1-2, with D unresolved. The V gene's germline CDR1 is MDHEN and CDR2 SYDVKM. The ends were cut back, 5 bases at V and 6 bases at J, with 10 bases in the middle. The CDR3 contains 12 residues. CDR3 DNA sequence: TGTGCCAGCAGTAGCCTGGGAAATGGCTACACCTTC. Residues: CASSSLGNGYTF.

V gene TRBV28 combines with J gene TRBJ2-4; no clear D. Trimming shortened V by 6 bases and J by 0 bases, and 15 bases separated the two germline ends. Germline CDR1 reads MDHEN; CDR2 reads SYDVKM. The CDR3 is made up of 16 amino acids. The DNA of the CDR3 is TGTGCCAGCAGGGCCCGTGGGGTATTAGCCAAAAACATTCAGTACTTC. Amino acid sequence: CASRARGVLAKNIQYF.